These 17 T cell receptor beta chains were sequenced from one sample in a study of shared clonotypes between healthy human individuals. This table comes from immunoSEQ multiplex PCR, and its TCRdb copy is limited to in-frame clones, with some not included. Altogether about 960,000 clones are present, over 60% being singletons, with the ten largest covering approximately 1.5%. The material sequenced was memory CD4+ T cells sorted from blood. Subset meaning: CD45RA-negative fraction. These receptors were taken from a man aged 18 to 30 in good health.

The chain has TRBV6-5 and TRBJ1-6; no reliable D call. V was shortened by 4 bases and J by 5 bases, with 12 bases between the two germline ends. CDR1 and CDR2 from the germline V gene are MNHEY and SVGAGI. The CDR3 totals 15 residues. Here the CDR3 reads CASSSQGPDNSPLHF. In DNA form, the CDR3 reads TGTGCCAGCAGTTCCCAAGGGCCCGATAATTCACCCCTCCACTTT.

The V and J genes are TRBV2 and TRBJ2-2, with a tentative D call TRBD1 (7 bases). V gave up 3 bases and J gave up 7 bases, with 9 bases separating them. This CDR3 region has 13 residues. CDR1 and CDR2 from the germline V gene are SNHLY and FYNNEI. CDR3 in DNA: TGTGCCAGCAGTGATCAGGGGGGCGGGGAGCTGTTTTTT. Protein product: CASSDQGGGELFF.

This sequence joins TRBV19 and TRBJ1-4; a possible D gene is TRBD1 (6 bases). There are 12 residues in the CDR3. Germline CDR1 is LNHDA and CDR2 is SQIVND (reference sequence). V gave up 9 bases and J gave up 7 bases, with 12 bases separating them. Written as DNA, the CDR3 is TGTGCCAGCAGGGGTTTCGGTGAAAAACTGTTTTTT. It encodes CASRGFGEKLFF.

V is TRBV7-3 and J is TRBJ1-6, with a tentative D call TRBD1 (6 bases). Per the germline V gene, CDR1 is SGHTA and CDR2 is FQGTGA. V lost 4 bases and J lost 6, with 13 bases in between. The CDR3 totals 15 residues. CDR3 protein: CASSSDRQANSPLHF. In DNA form, the CDR3 reads TGTGCCAGCAGCTCAGACAGGCAGGCTAATTCACCCCTCCACTTT.

In regard to this clone: Other nucleotide sequences from this sample produce the same CDR3. The J gene is TRBJ2-3, the V gene TRBV5-5, with D unresolved. Germline lookup yields CDR1 SGHKS and CDR2 YYEKEE (reference sequence). V was cut by 0 bases and J by 2 bases, with 7 bases left in between. The CDR3 sequence is 14 residues long. CDR3 residues: CASSLAVSTDTQYF. CDR3 nucleotides: TGTGCCAGCAGCTTGGCGGTTTCCACAGATACGCAGTATTTT.

The chain has TRBV18 and TRBJ2-3, with 9 bases fitting TRBD2. The V gene's germline CDR1 is KGHSH and CDR2 LQKENI. V dropped 1 base and J dropped 5; count of bases not matched to a gene: 4. The CDR3 runs 15 residues. CDR3 region: CASSPLAGAIDTQYF. CDR3 in DNA: TGTGCCAGCTCACCACTAGCGGGAGCAATAGATACGCAGTATTTT.

About this clone itself: A much more abundant neighbour one base away suggests this may be a read error. The chain combines TRBV5-1 with TRBJ2-2; D is unresolved. The CDR3 contains 15 residues. Germline assignment: CDR1 SGHRS and CDR2 YFSETQ. The chain's CDR3 is CVSSEPGLNTGELFF. CDR3 DNA: TGCGTCAGCAGCGAACCGGGCCTTAACACCGGGGAGCTGTTTTTT. Full variable domain (rest looked up from reference TRBV5-1 and TRBJ2-2): KAGVTQTPRYLIKTRGQQVTLSCSPISGHRSVSWYQQTPGQGLQFLFEYFSETQRNKGNFPGRFSGRQFSNSRSEMNVSTLELGDSALYLCVSSEPGLNTGELFFGEGSRLTVL.

Details on this clone: Other DNA sequences in this specimen translate into the identical CDR3. V and J are TRBV7-2 and TRBJ2-3, with D unclear. Germline loops: CDR1 SGHTA, CDR2 FQGNSA. V was cut by 4 bases and J by 4 bases, with 3 bases left in between. The CDR3 extends over 11 amino acids. CDR3 region: CASSYADTQYF. CDR3 sequence (DNA): TGTGCCAGCAGCTACGCAGATACGCAGTATTTT.

The table lists this clone with a count of one. The chain uses TRBV5-1 and TRBJ1-6; 8 nucleotides line up with TRBD1. This CDR3 contains 15 residues. Per the germline V gene, CDR1 is SGHRS and CDR2 is YFSETQ. V gave up 3 bases and J gave up 8 bases; unmatched junction bases: 7. The CDR3 nucleotides are TGCGCCAGCAGCTCATCAGGGGGCAGGGATTCACCCCTCCACTTT. Protein: CASSSSGGRDSPLHF.

The chain has TRBV5-1 and TRBJ2-1; maybe TRBD2 (5 bases). The ends were cut back, 0 bases at V and 2 bases at J, with 12 bases in the middle. Germline-derived CDR1 and CDR2 are SGHRS and YFSETQ. This CDR3 comprises 16 residues. The DNA of the CDR3 is TGCGCCAGCAGCTTGGAGGGCGGGCGAGCCTACAATGAGCAGTTCTTC. It codes for CASSLEGGRAYNEQFF.

The chain links TRBV4-3 to TRBJ2-5, with no clear D. CDR3 size: 15 residues. Germline-derived CDR1 and CDR2 are LGHNA and YSLEER. V lost 3 bases and J 5 bases, leaving 16 bases between the germline ends. CDR3 nucleotides: TGCGCCAGCAGCCAGACCTGGGCCACGGCGGAGACCCAGTACTTC. This sequence encodes CASSQTWATAETQYF.

The chain is built from TRBV7-2 and TRBJ1-1, with 10 bases identical to TRBD1. This CDR3 region has 14 residues. Germline V gene sequence: CDR1 SGHTA, CDR2 FQGNSA. The trim removed 5 bases at V and 11 bases at J, leaving 11 bases unmatched. This CDR3 reads CASSVRQGALDAFF. The CDR3 DNA follows: TGTGCCAGCAGCGTCAGACAGGGGGCCTTAGATGCTTTCTTT.

The V gene is TRBV2, the J gene TRBJ1-1; D might be TRBD1 (5 bases). CDR1 SNHLY and CDR2 FYNNEI come from the germline V gene. The CDR3 sequence is 14 residues long. The germline V and J ends were trimmed by 6 bases and 1 base, with 12 bases remaining between them. The CDR3 here is CASSRYQGNTEAFF. The CDR3 DNA reads as TGTGCCAGCAGCCGGTATCAGGGGAACACTGAAGCTTTCTTT.

There are a few counts of this clone. J is TRBJ2-6 and V is TRBV30, with D hard to call. The germline V gene encodes CDR1 GTSNPN and CDR2 SVGIG (reference sequence). V lost 4 bases to trimming and J lost 0 bases, with 7 bases between them. The CDR3 runs 14 residues. In DNA form, the CDR3 reads TGTGCCTGGACTAGGAACTCTGGGGCCAACGTCCTGACTTTC. Its translation: CAWTRNSGANVLTF.

This chain links TRBV5-1 with TRBJ2-3, with D hard to call. CDR1 and CDR2 from the germline V gene are SGHRS and YFSETQ. The length of the CDR3 is 12 residues. V lost 3 bases, J lost 4 bases, and 6 bases lay in between. The CDR3 bases are TGCGCCAGCAGCTCCGTTTCAGATACGCAGTATTTT. Its translation: CASSSVSDTQYF.

This clone was counted between two and nine times. The V and J genes are TRBV2 and TRBJ2-2; 7 bases are a match to TRBD1. The CDR3 totals 14 residues. The V gene's germline CDR1 is SNHLY and CDR2 FYNNEI. Unmatched junction bases numbered 8, after V lost 10 bases and J lost 3 bases. The CDR3 sequence: CATQDRRYTGELFF. The CDR3 DNA is TGTGCCACCCAGGACAGGAGGTACACCGGGGAGCTGTTTTTT.

This clone was counted a single time. The rearrangement joins TRBV28 to TRBJ2-3; unclear D gene. Looked up from germline, CDR1 is MDHEN and CDR2 is SYDVKM. V lost 2 bases and J lost 4, with 10 bases in between. The CDR3 has 14 residues. The CDR3 loop reads CASSLVGRADTQYF. The DNA of the CDR3 is TGTGCCAGCAGTTTAGTGGGTAGAGCAGATACGCAGTATTTT.